This entry lists 20 T cell receptor beta chains sequenced from one sample in a study of blood T cell repertoires in COVID-19. Some clones are missing from TCRdb's copy, which holds only in-frame ones; the method was immunoSEQ multiplex PCR. The sample has 85,000 to 100,000 clones; under 90% are singletons. Sequencing used peripheral blood. The receptor set was obtained from a human donor in a cohort sampled during active COVID-19.

V gene TRBV4-3 combines with J gene TRBJ1-4; 9 bases align to TRBD1. V shed 0 bases, J shed 10 bases, and the junction held 9 bases outside the gene matches. Germline CDR1 reads LGHNA; CDR2 reads YSLEER. The CDR3 runs 16 residues. The CDR3, as DNA: TGCGCCAGCAGCCAAGATAGTGGACAGGGGTACGGAAAACTGTTTTTT. Translation gives CASSQDSGQGYGKLFF.

In this sample, this clone turned up a few times. The chain has TRBV5-4 and TRBJ2-1; possibly TRBD1 for D (5 bases). The CDR3 sequence is 15 residues long. Germline values: CDR1 SGHNT, CDR2 YYREEE (reference sequence). V lost 4 bases, J lost 2 bases, and 13 bases lay in between. The CDR3 loop is CASSHSTVPYNEQFF. CDR3 nucleotide sequence: TGTGCCAGCAGCCATTCGACAGTCCCCTACAATGAGCAGTTCTTC.

The chain employs TRBV28 and TRBJ2-3, with TRBD2 as a possible D gene (6 bases). The germline V gene has CDR1 MDHEN and CDR2 SYDVKM. Trimming cost V 6 bases and J 6 bases, with 19 bases left between them. The CDR3 contains 15 residues. CDR3 nucleotide sequence: TGTGCCAGCAGCTCACGCGTGCGGGGTTGGGATACGCAGTATTTT. It translates to CASSSRVRGWDTQYF.

This rearrangement joins TRBV3-1 (or the pseudogene TRBV3-2) to TRBJ2-7, with a weak D call TRBD1 (5 bases). CDR3 length: 17 amino acids. V was pared by 0 bases and J by 3 bases, with 18 bases between. Germline V gene lookup returns CDR1 LGHDT and CDR2 YNNKEL (reference sequence). CDR3 nucleotides: TGTGCCAGCAGCCAAGAATTAGTCAGGGTGGTCAACTACGAGCAGTACTTC. It translates to CASSQELVRVVNYEQYF.

The chain combines TRBV19 with TRBJ2-1; possible D gene TRBD2, 6 bases. CDR3 length: 14 amino acids. Trimming took 5 bases from V and 8 from J, leaving 16 bases between them. Germline V gives CDR1 LNHDA, CDR2 SQIVND (reference sequence). The DNA of the CDR3 is TGTGCCAGTAGTCCCGGGGACTCCCGGTATGAGCAGTTCTTC. Protein product: CASSPGDSRYEQFF.

This clone was recorded only once. The V call is TRBV5-1, the J call TRBJ2-3, with D possibly being TRBD2 (6 bases). Deletions cut 0 bases from V and 6 bases from J, with 11 bases between. The CDR3 covers 14 residues. The germline V gene has CDR1 SGHRS and CDR2 YFSETQ. In DNA form, the CDR3 reads TGCGCCAGCAGCTTGGAGACTAGAGGGGATACGCAGTATTTT. Translation: CASSLETRGDTQYF.

This chain connects TRBV15 to TRBJ1-4; D is ambiguous. CDR1 is LNHNV, CDR2 YYDKDF, per germline (reference sequence). Trimming took off 4 bases at V and 8 bases at J, with 14 bases between the two ends. The CDR3 is 14 amino acids. CDR3 sequence (DNA): TGTGCCACCAGCATTACACGGGTTGGGGAAAAACTGTTTTTT. This encodes CATSITRVGEKLFF.

The chain uses TRBV7-3 and TRBJ2-5; the match to TRBD2 covers 9 bases. Germline loops: CDR1 SGHTA, CDR2 FQGTGA. Losses at the gene ends were 2 bases for V and 5 bases for J; bases not matched to a gene: 3. This CDR3 is built from 14 residues. The CDR3 DNA reads as TGTGCCAGCAGCTTAGGGACTAGCTTTGAGACCCAGTACTTC. Its translation is CASSLGTSFETQYF.

The rearrangement joins TRBV7-2 to TRBJ1-5, with 8 bases identical to TRBD1. The ends lost 0 bases at V and 7 bases at J; junction bases unmatched: 5. Looked up from germline, CDR1 is SGHTA and CDR2 is FQGNSA. The CDR3 sequence is 15 residues long. This CDR3 reads CASSLAGQVMQPQHF. Here the CDR3 DNA reads TGTGCCAGCAGCTTAGCGGGACAGGTAATGCAGCCCCAGCATTTT.

This CDR3 reads CSVEWAGQGGYGYTF. CDR3 nucleotides: TGCAGCGTTGAATGGGCGGGACAGGGGGGTTATGGCTACACCTTC. The V call is TRBV29-1, the J call TRBJ1-2; 11 bases match TRBD1. Germline CDR1 reads SQVTM; CDR2 reads ANQGSEA. The CDR3 consists of 15 residues. V was clipped by 2 bases and J by 5 bases; unmatched bases: 7.

V gene TRBV6-5 combines with J gene TRBJ2-1; 8 bases agree with TRBD2. The germline CDR1 and CDR2 sequences are MNHEY and SVGAGI. CDR3 length: 16 residues. The junction had 8 bases not matched to a gene; V was cut back by 0 bases and J by 7 bases. Here the CDR3 DNA reads TGTGCCAGCAGTTACTCTGGGCGGGAGGTTCAAAATGAGCAGTTCTTC. Its protein is CASSYSGREVQNEQFF.

The rearrangement uses TRBV6-6 and TRBJ2-3; 10 bases fit TRBD2. This CDR3 contains 17 residues. With 6 bases clipped from V and 0 bases from J, the junction kept 9 bases outside the gene matches. Germline CDR1 and CDR2: MNHNY and SVGAGI (reference sequence). CDR3 sequence: CASSPRTSGSSTDTQYF. CDR3 in DNA: TGTGCCAGCAGCCCCCGGACTAGCGGCTCTAGCACAGATACGCAGTATTTT.

V is TRBV29-1 and J is TRBJ1-1; 7 bases fit TRBD1. This CDR3 contains 14 residues. Germline CDR1 reads SQVTM; CDR2 reads ANQGSEA. Trimming cost V 5 bases and J 0 bases; bases outside gene matches: 6. In nucleotides, the CDR3 is TGCAGCGTTCCCACCGGGACAGTGAACACTGAAGCTTTCTTT. Translating it yields CSVPTGTVNTEAFF.

The chain carries TRBV18 and TRBJ2-5; 7 bases are shared with TRBD1. Trimming removed 6 bases from V and 2 bases from J; junction bases left unmatched: 9. From germline, CDR1 is KGHSH and CDR2 LQKENI. This CDR3 has 15 residues. As DNA, the CDR3 is TGTGCCAGCTCGCATTTTAACAGGGGACAAGAGACCCAGTACTTC. Protein: CASSHFNRGQETQYF.

The chain joins TRBV6-2 or TRBV6-3 to TRBJ2-7, with TRBD1 identical over 8 bases. CDR3 length: 13 residues. CDR1 and CDR2 (germline): MNHEY, SVGEGT. Trimming at V came to 5 bases and at J to 6 bases, leaving 6 bases not matched to a gene. This CDR3 reads CASSPDRVSEQYF. The CDR3 bases are TGTGCCAGCAGTCCGGACAGGGTAAGCGAGCAGTACTTC.

V is TRBV28 and J is TRBJ2-7; no reliable D call. Germline CDR1 MDHEN, CDR2 SYDVKM. The V and J ends lost 9 bases and 2 bases respectively, with 14 bases between them. The CDR3 covers 13 residues. The DNA of the CDR3 is TGTGCCAGTACGGCTCAGGCGCCCTACGAGCAGTACTTC. Protein: CASTAQAPYEQYF.

V and J are TRBV5-1 and TRBJ2-1; D possibly corresponds to TRBD2 (6 bases). Trimming took 0 bases from V and 0 from J, leaving 19 bases between them. CDR1 is SGHRS, CDR2 YFSETQ, per germline. The CDR3 length is 19 residues. The CDR3: CASSLEMGLAASSYNEQFF. CDR3 DNA sequence: TGCGCCAGCAGCTTGGAGATGGGGTTAGCGGCCAGCTCCTACAATGAGCAGTTCTTC. Full variable domain (rest looked up from reference TRBV5-1 and TRBJ2-1): KAGVTQTPRYLIKTRGQQVTLSCSPISGHRSVSWYQQTPGQGLQFLFEYFSETQRNKGNFPGRFSGRQFSNSRSEMNVSTLELGDSALYLCASSLEMGLAASSYNEQFFGPGTRLTVL.

The chain employs TRBV5-4 and TRBJ1-2; 9 bases are a match to TRBD1. The V and J ends lost 7 bases and 3 bases, in that order; junction bases with no gene match: 10. CDR3 length: 15 amino acids. Germline V gene sequence: CDR1 SGHNT, CDR2 YYREEE (reference sequence). The CDR3 sequence is CASWGQGEGYYGYTF. The CDR3 DNA follows: TGTGCCAGCTGGGGACAGGGAGAAGGGTACTATGGCTACACCTTC. Full variable domain (outside the CDR3, taken from reference TRBV5-4 and TRBJ1-2): ETGVTQSPTHLIKTRGQQVTLRCSSQSGHNTVSWYQQALGQGPQFIFQYYREEENGRGNFPPRFSGLQFPNYSSELNVNALELDDSALYLCASWGQGEGYYGYTFGSGTRLTVV.

V and J are TRBV25-1 and TRBJ1-1; the D gene is possibly TRBD1 (6 bases). In germline, CDR1 is MGHDK, CDR2 SYGVNS. V gave up 0 bases and J gave up 1 base, with 12 bases separating them. The length of the CDR3 is 16 residues. The CDR3 region is CASSEYGRGTNTEAFF. The CDR3 nucleotides read TGTGCCAGCAGTGAATACGGGAGGGGGACGAACACTGAAGCTTTCTTT. The variable domain in full, completed from reference TRBV25-1 and TRBJ1-1, reads EADIYQTPRYLVIGTGKKITLECSQTMGHDKMYWYQQDPGMELHLIHYSYGVNSTEKGDLSSESTVSRIRTEHFPLTLESARPSHTSQYLCASSEYGRGTNTEAFFGQGTRLTVV.

This sequence joins TRBV6-5 and TRBJ2-2; a weak D match, TRBD1 (6 bases). The V and J ends lost 6 bases and 7 bases respectively, with 12 bases between them. CDR1 is MNHEY, CDR2 SVGAGI, per germline. The CDR3 is 13 residues long. The CDR3 loop is CASSRTGIGELFF. Written as DNA, the CDR3 is TGTGCCAGCAGCCGAACAGGGATCGGGGAGCTGTTTTTT.